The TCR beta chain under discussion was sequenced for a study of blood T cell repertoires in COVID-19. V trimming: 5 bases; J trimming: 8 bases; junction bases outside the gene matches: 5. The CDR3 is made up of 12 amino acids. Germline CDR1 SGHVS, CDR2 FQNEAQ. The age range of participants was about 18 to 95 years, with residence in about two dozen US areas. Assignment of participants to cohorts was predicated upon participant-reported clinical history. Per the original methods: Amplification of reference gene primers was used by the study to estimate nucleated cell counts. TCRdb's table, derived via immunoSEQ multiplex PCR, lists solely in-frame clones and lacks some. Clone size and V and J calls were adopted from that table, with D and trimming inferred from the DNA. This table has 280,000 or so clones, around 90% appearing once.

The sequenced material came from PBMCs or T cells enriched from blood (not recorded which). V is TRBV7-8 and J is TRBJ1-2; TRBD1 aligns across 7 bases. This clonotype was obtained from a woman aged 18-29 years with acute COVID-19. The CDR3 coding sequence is TGTGCCAGCAGCCAGACAGGGATGGGCTACACCTTC. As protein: CASSQTGMGYTF.